This T cell receptor beta chain was documented in a study of blood T cells in healthy people across ages. A second PCR of 7 to 11 cycles used a sample-barcoded 5' primer and a J-beta primer mix. TCRdb passed the 5' RACE reads through MiXCR, listing each CDR3 protein once. The sample has approximately 1,000,000 distinct CDR3 sequences, 35% to 50% seen once; the top ten hold over 15%. CDR1 DFQATT and CDR2 SNEGSKA come from the germline V gene (reference sequence). The CDR3 length is 13 residues. Trimming left V 3 bases short and J 3 bases short, with 11 bases between. The V gene is TRBV20-1, the J gene TRBJ1-2; possibly TRBD1 for D (6 bases). This TCR came from a woman aged 60-75 years in good health. The specimen sequenced was blood. Written as DNA, the CDR3 is TGCAGTGCTAGGTCAGGGGAACACTATGGCTACACCTTC. It yields the protein CSARSGEHYGYTF.